This T cell receptor beta chain was sequenced in a study of T cells in Graves' hyperthyroidism and ophthalmopathy. Findings and caveats of the study: Blood also held most thyroid clonotypes expanded beyond 0.001.

Germline V CDR1 and CDR2: SGHAT, FQNNGV. CDR3 size: 16 residues. The germline V and J ends were trimmed by 1 base and 3 bases, with 10 bases remaining between them. RNA transcripts served as the template for amplifying TCR beta CDR3 regions. The TCR CDR3 first-round RT-PCR relied on the HTBI primer set. TCRdb itself ran the multiplex PCR reads through MiXCR, one entry per CDR3 protein. The sample lists 400,000 to 500,000 distinct CDR3 sequences; roughly 14% were seen once. It was uncontrolled infection, other autoimmune disease, pregnancy or lactation that excluded patients. This clonotype was detected many times. Its antigen remains unknown.

This receptor was identified in a man aged 18-30 years with Graves' ophthalmopathy. The V and J genes are TRBV11-2 and TRBJ1-6, with D uncertain. The sequenced sample was blood. CDR3 loop: CASSLVPQGYNSPLHF. CDR3 DNA: TGTGCCAGCAGCTTAGTCCCGCAAGGCTATAATTCACCCCTCCACTTT.